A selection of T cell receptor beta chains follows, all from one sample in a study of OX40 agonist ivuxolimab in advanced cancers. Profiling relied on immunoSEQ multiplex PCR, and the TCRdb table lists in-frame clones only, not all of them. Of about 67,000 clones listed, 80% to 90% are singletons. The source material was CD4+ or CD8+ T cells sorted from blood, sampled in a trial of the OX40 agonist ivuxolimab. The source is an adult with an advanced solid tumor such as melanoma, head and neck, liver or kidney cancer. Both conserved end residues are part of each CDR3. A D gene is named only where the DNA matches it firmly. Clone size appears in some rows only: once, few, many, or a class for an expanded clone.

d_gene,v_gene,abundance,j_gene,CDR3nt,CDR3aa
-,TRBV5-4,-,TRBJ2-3,TGTGCCAGCAGCTTCGGACAGACCACAGATACGCAGTATTTT,CASSFGQTTDTQYF
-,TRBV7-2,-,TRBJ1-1,TGTGCCAGCCCCTCGACAAGGGACACTGAAGCTTTCTTT,CASPSTRDTEAFF
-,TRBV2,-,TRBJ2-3,TGTGCCAGCAGTGAATTATATAGGGGGTCAGGCACAGATACGCAGTATTTT,CASSELYRGSGTDTQYF
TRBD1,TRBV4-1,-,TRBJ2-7,TGCGCCAGCAGCCAGAGGACAGGGGCCGTCTACGAGCAGTACTTC,CASSQRTGAVYEQYF
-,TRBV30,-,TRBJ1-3,TGTGCCTGGAGTCGGCTCGAGGGGGCTGGAAACACCATATATTTT,CAWSRLEGAGNTIYF
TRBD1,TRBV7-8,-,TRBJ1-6,TGTGCCAGCAGCTTAGCGGGCAGGGGGGCTTATAATTCACCCCTCCACTTT,CASSLAGRGAYNSPLHF
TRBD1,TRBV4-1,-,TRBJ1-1,TGCGCCAGCAGCCTCTTACAGGGGGACACTGAAGCTTTCTTT,CASSLLQGDTEAFF
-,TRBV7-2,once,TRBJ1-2,TGTGCCAGCAGCGAGACAGCTTATGGCTACACCTTC,CASSETAYGYTF
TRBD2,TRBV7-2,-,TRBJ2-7,TGTGCCAGCAGCTTATTTCTAGCGGGAGAGGGCGAGCAGTACTTC,CASSLFLAGEGEQYF
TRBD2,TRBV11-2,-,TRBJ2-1,TGTGCCAGCAGCTTAACGGGGGGGCCAAATGAGCAGTTCTTC,CASSLTGGPNEQFF
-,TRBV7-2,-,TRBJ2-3,TGTGCCAGCACGGGGTGGGAAGATACGCAGTATTTT,CASTGWEDTQYF
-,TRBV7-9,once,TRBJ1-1,TGTGCCAGCAGCTGGACGGTGAACACTGAAGCTTTCTTT,CASSWTVNTEAFF
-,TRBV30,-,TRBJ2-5,TGTGCCTGGAGCGAGAAAGAGACCCAGTACTTC,CAWSEKETQYF
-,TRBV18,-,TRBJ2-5,TGTGCCAGCTCACCGAGACATGTGGAGGGGGAGACCCAGTACTTC,CASSPRHVEGETQYF
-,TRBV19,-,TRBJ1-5,TGTGCCAGTAGCGCAGGGATAGGCCAGCCCCAGCATTTT,CASSAGIGQPQHF
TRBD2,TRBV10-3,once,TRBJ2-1,TGTGCCATCAGTGAGACCGGGGGGGCGGACAATGAGCAGTTCTTC,CAISETGGADNEQFF
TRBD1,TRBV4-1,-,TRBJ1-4,TGCGCCAGCAGCCTCGGGACAGGAGGGAATGAAAAACTGTTTTTT,CASSLGTGGNEKLFF
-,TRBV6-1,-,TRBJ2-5,TGTGCCAGCACTGAAACGGGACACCCGGAGGAGACCCAGTACTTC,CASTETGHPEETQYF
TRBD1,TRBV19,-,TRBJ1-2,TGTGCCAGTAGTACAACGACAGGGGAGGGCCGGTCTAACTATGGCTACACCTTC,CASSTTTGEGRSNYGYTF
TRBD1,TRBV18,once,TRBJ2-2,TGTGCCAGCTCGCCTCCCGGGACAGCGAACACCGGGGAGCTGTTTTTT,CASSPPGTANTGELFF
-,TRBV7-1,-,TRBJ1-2,TGTGCCAGCAGCTTAGCGGGCACACAGATCTATGGCTACACCTTC,CASSLAGTQIYGYTF
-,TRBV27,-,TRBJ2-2,TGTGCCAGCAGTTTCAACCAGCCGGGACTGGCCGGGGAGCTGTTTTTT,CASSFNQPGLAGELFF
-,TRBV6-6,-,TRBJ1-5,TGTGCCAGCAGTTTCCAGGGAGGCAATCAGCCCCAGCATTTT,CASSFQGGNQPQHF
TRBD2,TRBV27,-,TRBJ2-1,TGTGCCAGCAGTTTAATAGCGGGGGGGCCCAATGAGCAGTTCTTC,CASSLIAGGPNEQFF
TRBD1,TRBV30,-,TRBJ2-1,TGTGCCTGGAGATATGGGACAGGGTGGCATGAGCAGTTCTTC,CAWRYGTGWHEQFF
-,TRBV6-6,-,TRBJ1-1,TGTGCCAGCAGCGAGAGGGTACCCATGAACACTGAAGCTTTCTTT,CASSERVPMNTEAFF
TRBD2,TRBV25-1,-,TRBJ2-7,TGTGCCAGCACCTCCACGGGGACTAGCGGCGCCGAGCAGTACTTC,CASTSTGTSGAEQYF
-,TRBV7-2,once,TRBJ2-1,TGTGCCAGCAGCTTCTCCGGGACCACAAACAATGAGCAGTTCTTC,CASSFSGTTNNEQFF
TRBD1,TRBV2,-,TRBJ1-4,TGTGCCAGCAGGAGGACAGGGGCTGGGGAAAAACTGTTTTTT,CASRRTGAGEKLFF
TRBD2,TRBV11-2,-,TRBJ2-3,TGTGCCAGCAGCCCTAGCGGGAGATACGGGGATACGCAGTATTTT,CASSPSGRYGDTQYF
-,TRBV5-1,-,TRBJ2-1,TGCGCCAGCAGCCCCATAGCGGCTGCCTACAATGAGCAGTTCTTC,CASSPIAAAYNEQFF
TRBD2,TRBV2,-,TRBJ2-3,TGTGCCAGCAGCCCCGGGACTAGCGGGGGCTATACGCAGTATTTT,CASSPGTSGGYTQYF
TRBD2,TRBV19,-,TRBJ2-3,TGTGCCAGTAGTTCCAGGACTAGCGGGGACTTGGATACGCAGTATTTT,CASSSRTSGDLDTQYF
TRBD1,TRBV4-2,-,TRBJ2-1,TGTGCCAGCAGCCAAGGGCAGGGGGCCAATGAGCAGTTCTTC,CASSQGQGANEQFF
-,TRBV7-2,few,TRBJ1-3,TGTGCCAGCAGCAAATCCGGGACGGCCGGAAACACCATATATTTT,CASSKSGTAGNTIYF
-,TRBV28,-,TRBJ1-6,TGTGCCAGCATTAGCCGTCAGGGAAATTCACCCCTCCACTTT,CASISRQGNSPLHF
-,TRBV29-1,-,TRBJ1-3,TGCGCGCAGACAGGAGACTCTGGAAACACCATATATTTT,CAQTGDSGNTIYF